These T cell receptor beta chains were read from a single sample in a study of blood T cell repertoires in COVID-19. Repertoires were generated with immunoSEQ multiplex PCR, while TCRdb's copy carries only in-frame clones and drops some. The sample carries 150,000 to 200,000 clones, about 90% recorded once. Specimen: PBMCs or T cells enriched from blood (not recorded which). All receptors derive from a human donor with acute COVID-19. The donor label of this sample is uncertain. The CDR3 runs from the conserved cysteine through the conserved F or W. D genes are given only for firm matches. Rows give clone size only sometimes, using once, few, many, or a class for an expanded clone.

D: TRBD2
J: TRBJ2-4
V: TRBV18
size: -
CDR3: CASSPSSGNIQYF
DNA: TGTGCCAGCTCACCGTCTAGCGGAAACATTCAGTACTTC

D: -
J: TRBJ2-3
V: TRBV6-4
size: -
CDR3: CASSPGGGSTDTQYF
DNA: TGTGCCAGCAGTCCAGGGGGAGGATCCACAGATACGCAGTATTTT

D: TRBD2
J: TRBJ2-1
V: TRBV3-1/TRBV3-2
size: -
CDR3: CASSQFRTSGAYNEQFF
DNA: TGTGCCAGCAGCCAATTTCGGACTAGCGGGGCCTACAATGAGCAGTTCTTC

D: -
J: TRBJ1-1
V: TRBV6-6
size: -
CDR3: CASTRSADLNTEAFF
DNA: TGTGCCAGCACCCGAAGCGCAGATTTGAACACTGAAGCTTTCTTT

D: TRBD2
J: TRBJ2-1
V: TRBV5-8
size: -
CDR3: CASSLADGGGYNEQFF
DNA: TGTGCCAGCAGCTTGGCCGATGGGGGGGGATACAATGAGCAGTTCTTC

D: TRBD1
J: TRBJ1-2
V: TRBV27
size: -
CDR3: CASRSTGTGDGYTF
DNA: TGTGCCAGCAGGTCCACCGGGACAGGGGATGGCTACACCTTC

D: TRBD2
J: TRBJ2-3
V: TRBV30
size: -
CDR3: CAWSPLGGGLADTQYF
DNA: TGTGCCTGGAGTCCTCTCGGGGGGGGGCTCGCAGATACGCAGTATTTT

D: TRBD1
J: TRBJ1-2
V: TRBV3-1/TRBV3-2
size: -
CDR3: CASSQLVPGQDPNYGYTF
DNA: TGTGCCAGCAGCCAGCTGGTCCCGGGACAGGACCCTAACTATGGCTACACCTTC

D: -
J: TRBJ1-1
V: TRBV7-2
size: -
CDR3: CASSLQGGALMNTEAFF
DNA: TGTGCCAGCAGCTTGCAGGGTGGGGCTTTGATGAACACTGAAGCTTTCTTT

D: TRBD1
J: TRBJ2-3
V: TRBV24-1
size: -
CDR3: CATSDAIQGDTQYF
DNA: TGTGCCACCAGTGATGCAATACAGGGGGATACGCAGTATTTT

D: TRBD1
J: TRBJ1-5
V: TRBV7-2
size: -
CDR3: CASSLDQGARPQHF
DNA: TGTGCCAGCAGCTTAGATCAGGGGGCGCGGCCCCAGCATTTT

D: -
J: TRBJ2-2
V: TRBV19
size: -
CDR3: CASSSDSRRTGELFF
DNA: TGTGCCAGTAGCTCGGACTCGAGGCGTACCGGGGAGCTGTTTTTT

D: -
J: TRBJ2-5
V: TRBV7-9
size: -
CDR3: CASSSHLGETQYF
DNA: TGTGCCAGCAGCTCCCACCTCGGGGAGACCCAGTACTTC

D: -
J: TRBJ2-2
V: TRBV24-1
size: -
CDR3: CASQERGTGELFF
DNA: TGTGCCTCTCAGGAACGGGGGACCGGGGAGCTGTTTTTT

D: -
J: TRBJ1-5
V: TRBV3-1/TRBV3-2
size: -
CDR3: CASSQDRGQPQHF
DNA: TGTGCCAGCAGCCAAGATCGGGGTCAGCCCCAGCATTTT

D: TRBD1
J: TRBJ1-2
V: TRBV3-1/TRBV3-2
size: -
CDR3: CASSQGKGQGASGYTF
DNA: TGTGCCAGCAGCCAGGGAAAGGGACAGGGGGCTTCTGGCTACACCTTC

D: TRBD1
J: TRBJ1-1
V: TRBV7-8
size: -
CDR3: CASSLGRGQEAFF
DNA: TGTGCCAGCAGCCTTGGAAGGGGACAGGAAGCTTTCTTT

D: TRBD1
J: TRBJ2-6
V: TRBV5-4
size: -
CDR3: CASSFQGASNVLTF
DNA: TGTGCCAGCAGCTTCCAGGGGGCGTCCAACGTCCTGACTTTC

D: TRBD1
J: TRBJ2-3
V: TRBV7-9
size: -
CDR3: CAMDRDGVDTQYF
DNA: TGTGCCATGGACAGGGATGGAGTGGATACGCAGTATTTT

D: -
J: TRBJ1-1
V: TRBV11-2
size: -
CDR3: CASSLTGVTEAFF
DNA: TGTGCCAGCAGCTTAACCGGGGTAACTGAAGCTTTCTTT

D: TRBD2
J: TRBJ2-7
V: TRBV6-5
size: -
CDR3: CASRLAGGISYEQYF
DNA: TGTGCCAGCAGACTAGCGGGGGGGATATCCTACGAGCAGTACTTC

D: -
J: TRBJ2-7
V: TRBV29-1
size: few
CDR3: CSVNWGRSYEQYF
DNA: TGCAGCGTTAATTGGGGGCGATCCTACGAGCAGTACTTC

D: TRBD1
J: TRBJ1-1
V: TRBV5-1
size: many
CDR3: CASSLGSTGGTEAFF
DNA: TGCGCCAGCAGCTTGGGTTCGACAGGGGGCACTGAAGCTTTCTTT

D: -
J: TRBJ2-1
V: TRBV6-2/TRBV6-3
size: -
CDR3: CASSFSGNSYNEQFF
DNA: TGTGCCAGCAGTTTTTCAGGCAACTCCTACAATGAGCAGTTCTTC

D: -
J: TRBJ2-2
V: TRBV29-1
size: -
CDR3: CSVTNRVWDTGELFF
DNA: TGCAGCGTTACAAACAGGGTGTGGGACACCGGGGAGCTGTTTTTT

D: -
J: TRBJ2-3
V: TRBV9
size: once
CDR3: CASSVGLGAGTDTQYF
DNA: TGTGCCAGCAGCGTAGGGCTGGGGGCTGGCACAGATACGCAGTATTTT

D: TRBD1
J: TRBJ1-6
V: TRBV7-2
size: -
CDR3: CASSLLGTAANSPLHF
DNA: TGTGCCAGCAGCCTCCTCGGGACAGCGGCAAATTCACCCCTCCACTTT